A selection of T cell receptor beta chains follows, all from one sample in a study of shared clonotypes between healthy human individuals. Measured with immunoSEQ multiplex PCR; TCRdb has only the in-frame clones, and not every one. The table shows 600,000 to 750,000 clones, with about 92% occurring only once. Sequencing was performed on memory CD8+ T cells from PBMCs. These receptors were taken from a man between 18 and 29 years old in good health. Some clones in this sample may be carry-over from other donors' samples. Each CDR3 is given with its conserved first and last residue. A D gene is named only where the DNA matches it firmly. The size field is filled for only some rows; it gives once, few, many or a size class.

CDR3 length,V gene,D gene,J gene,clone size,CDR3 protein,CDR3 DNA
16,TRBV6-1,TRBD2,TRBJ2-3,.,CASSEWAREGTDTQYF,TGTGCCAGCAGTGAATGGGCCCGGGAGGGCACAGATACGCAGTATTTT
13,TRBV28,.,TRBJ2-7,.,CASSLSSSYEQYF,TGTGCCAGCAGTTTGTCGAGCTCCTACGAGCAGTACTTC
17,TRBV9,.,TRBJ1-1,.,CASSGYPLGGLNTEAFF,TGTGCCAGCAGCGGGTACCCCCTCGGGGGCCTGAACACTGAAGCTTTCTTT
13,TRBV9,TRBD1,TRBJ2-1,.,CASNRGSYNEQFF,TGTGCCAGCAACAGGGGGTCTTACAATGAGCAGTTCTTC
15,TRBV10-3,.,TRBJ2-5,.,CAISETREGGETQYF,TGTGCCATCAGTGAGACGAGGGAAGGGGGAGAGACCCAGTACTTC
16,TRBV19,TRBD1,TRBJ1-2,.,CASSRDRVWGNYGYTF,TGTGCCAGTAGCCGGGACAGGGTATGGGGCAACTATGGCTACACCTTC
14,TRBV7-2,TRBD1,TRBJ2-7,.,CASSVRDSSYEQYF,TGTGCCAGCAGCGTTCGGGACAGCTCCTACGAGCAGTACTTC
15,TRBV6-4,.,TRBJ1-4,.,CASSDCGRGNEKLFF,TGTGCCAGCAGTGACTGCGGGAGGGGGAATGAAAAACTGTTTTTT
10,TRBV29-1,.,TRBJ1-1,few,CSVASAEAFF,TGCAGCGTCGCCTCAGCTGAAGCTTTCTTT
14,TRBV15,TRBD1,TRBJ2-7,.,CATSREGQTYEQYF,TGTGCCACCAGCAGAGAGGGACAGACCTACGAGCAGTACTTC
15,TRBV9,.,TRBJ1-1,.,CASSEGWSMNTEAFF,TGTGCCAGCAGCGAAGGATGGTCGATGAACACTGAAGCTTTCTTT
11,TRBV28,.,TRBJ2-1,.,CVSSLGGEQFF,TGTGTCAGCAGTTTGGGGGGTGAGCAGTTCTTC
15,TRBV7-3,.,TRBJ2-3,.,CASSLTHSRTDTQYF,TGTGCCAGCAGCTTAACTCATAGCAGGACAGATACGCAGTATTTT
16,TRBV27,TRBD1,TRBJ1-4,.,CASSPTQGAAGEKLFF,TGTGCCAGCAGTCCCACCCAGGGGGCGGCTGGGGAAAAACTGTTTTTT